This T cell receptor beta chain was sequenced in a study of T cells and copy number aberrations in small-cell lung cancer. Study-wide results and caveats: All specimens were formalin-fixed paraffin-embedded tissue, which is known to introduce sequencing artifacts. Tumors showed lower T-cell density, richness and clonality than adjacent lung, though density did not differ significantly. Due to few samples, these findings require validation.

Sequenced by immunoSEQ multiplex PCR; TCRdb stores in-frame clones only, minus some. This repertoire shows 9,000 to 10,000 clones, 75% to 80% found once; its top ten account for about a third. J gave up 4 bases and V 3 bases, and 11 bases lay outside the gene matches. There are 18 residues in the CDR3. Germline V gives CDR1 SGHKS, CDR2 YYEKEE (reference sequence). In this sample, this clone turned up once. Its specificity is not known. Donors had limited-stage small-cell lung cancer and underwent surgical resection in Hangzhou, China, between about 2008 and 2021. The specimen was normal tissue next to the tumor. This TCR derives from a man in his fifties or sixties with small cell lung cancer. The J gene is TRBJ2-5, the V gene TRBV5-5, with 14 bases matching TRBD2. The CDR3 DNA reads TGTGCCAGCAGCTGGGGGGGACTAGCGGGAGTGGGGGGAGAGACCCAGTACTTC. It yields the protein CASSWGGLAGVGGETQYF.